This T cell receptor beta chain was sequenced during a study of human T cells and chemical hapten exposure. Study-level results: Sensitizing to DPC left TCRs with a frequency above 1 in 1000 unaltered.

About this clonotype: Its antigen is not identified. This may come from a read error, since a much larger clone is one base off.

TCRdb independently ran MiXCR on the RACE reads; one entry per CDR3 protein. The sample holds over 300,000 distinct CDR3 sequences, approximately 5.1% seen once. Germline V gives CDR1 DFQATT, CDR2 SNEGSKA (reference sequence). CDR3 length: 14 amino acids. Documented time point: pre-sensitization, week 0. The treatment here: therapeutic diphenylcyclopropenone sensitization with weekly scalp DPC. The chain couples TRBV20-1 to TRBJ2-2, with a weak D call TRBD2 (6 bases). Source: whole blood, taken in connection with sensitization to the hapten diphenylcyclopropenone (DPC). The source of this sequence is a woman aged 45-65 years with alopecia areata. Some clones in this sample may be carry-over from other donors' samples. The CDR3 is CSARGEVDTGELLF. The CDR3 DNA sequence: TGCAGTGCTAGAGGGGAGGTGGACACCGGGGAGCTGCTTTTT.